The clone carrying this T cell receptor beta chain has more than one count but fewer than ten. The CDR3 is 13 residues long. Germline CDR1 reads SNHLY; CDR2 reads FYNNEI. The ends were cut back, 4 bases at V and 4 bases at J, with 8 bases in the middle. This specimen belongs to a study of OX40 agonist ivuxolimab in advanced cancers. The repertoire was sequenced with immunoSEQ multiplex PCR; TCRdb's copy has only in-frame clones and lacks some. Of tens of thousands of clones detected, about 89% appear once; the ten largest clones hold more than 1.5%. Here the sequenced sample was CD4+ or CD8+ T cells sorted from blood, taken in a trial of the OX40 agonist ivuxolimab. This sequence was found in an adult with an advanced solid tumor such as melanoma, head and neck, liver or kidney cancer. This chain connects TRBV2 to TRBJ1-5; no reliable D call. CDR3 nucleotides: TGTGCCAGCAGTGCTGATCCTAATCAGCCCCAGCATTTT. Translation gives CASSADPNQPQHF.